This T cell receptor (beta chain) appears in the sequencing data of a study of CD8 T cells in Susac syndrome (dated by TCRdb to between 2018 and 2020). As for the study more broadly: The study used repertoire sequencing to test whether antigen drove CD8+ T cell activation and differentiation in Susac syndrome. Study-level results and caveats: The TCR sequencing and HLA analysis was acknowledged to have included a relatively small number of individuals.

RNA was extracted using the RNeasy kit, and about 0.45 to 1 ug of the RNA was reverse transcribed with random hexamers. The immunoSEQ multiplex PCR assay, covering 54 Vbeta and 13 Jbeta segments, was used to amplify TCR beta CDR3 regions. To correct PCR amplification bias, a synthetic template baseline was used for both primer optimization and computational correction. The original pipeline was this. Reads were annotated to V, D and J genes per IMGT and analyzed with immunoSEQ Analyzer, keeping only productive sequences. Clonality was calculated as one minus the Shannon entropy normalized by log2 of the number of productive unique sequences. For each patient and control, public and private clones were evaluated within the 100 most prevalent clones. Clones were defined as Susac-specific if absent from the healthy and MS cohorts, from roughly 1,100 published viral clones and from other ImmuneACCESS disease sequences. TCRdb reanalyzed the raw reads on its own, using fastp at Q25 for trimming and MiXCR for clone calling, and kept in-frame beta chains. Each entry merges the rows of one CDR3 protein and shows their most common DNA and genes. The V and J calls were not made by the authors but by TCRdb's processing. The sample yields 250,000 or so distinct CDR3 sequences; 85% to 95% were counted once. Clones ranked in the top ten supply approximately 0.072% of the sample.

High-throughput TCR beta sequencing profiled peripheral blood CD8+ and CD4+ T cells from healthy donors, Susac syndrome patients and multiple sclerosis patients. Treatment-naive patients with stable or active relapsing-remitting disease fulfilling revised McDonald criteria were used as multiple sclerosis controls. CD8+ TEMRA cells were enriched by FACS, while bulk CD8+ and CD4+ T cells were purified by magnetic negative isolation. Blood was drawn into EDTA tubes, processed within 24 hours, and PBMCs were isolated by density gradient centrifugation. PBMCs intended for TCR sequencing were cryopreserved in liquid nitrogen and thawed later in a water bath at 37 degrees C. The sorted or isolated CD4+, CD8+ and CD8+ TEMRA cells had a purity of 90% or higher. V lost 7 bases and J lost 1 base; the stretch between them is 13 bases long. The CDR3 goes from the cysteine to the phenylalanine over 13 residues. Of all the DNA, just the CDR3 is kept, 39 bases in frame from base 1. CDR1 and CDR2 are read off the germline V gene as SQVTM and ANQGSEA.

In the case of this clonotype: Its antigen remains undetermined. No base quality information exists; no much larger clone differs at one position.

This sequence uses TRBV29-1 and TRBJ1-1; the D gene cannot be named for sure. The sequencing sample was made of CD4+ T cells from PBMCs. The source is a human donor with multiple sclerosis. CDR3 reads: CSASVGRNTEAFF. The bases are TGCAGCGCCTCGGTCGGCAGGAACACTGAAGCTTTCTTT. When the CDR3 is completed using the reference TRBV29-1 and TRBJ1-1 genes on either side, the full variable domain is SAVISQKPSRDICQRGTSLTIQCQVDSQVTMMFWYRQQPGQSLTLIATANQGSEATYESGFVIDKFPISRPNLTFSTLTVSNMSPEDSSIYLCSASVGRNTEAFFGQGTRLTVV.